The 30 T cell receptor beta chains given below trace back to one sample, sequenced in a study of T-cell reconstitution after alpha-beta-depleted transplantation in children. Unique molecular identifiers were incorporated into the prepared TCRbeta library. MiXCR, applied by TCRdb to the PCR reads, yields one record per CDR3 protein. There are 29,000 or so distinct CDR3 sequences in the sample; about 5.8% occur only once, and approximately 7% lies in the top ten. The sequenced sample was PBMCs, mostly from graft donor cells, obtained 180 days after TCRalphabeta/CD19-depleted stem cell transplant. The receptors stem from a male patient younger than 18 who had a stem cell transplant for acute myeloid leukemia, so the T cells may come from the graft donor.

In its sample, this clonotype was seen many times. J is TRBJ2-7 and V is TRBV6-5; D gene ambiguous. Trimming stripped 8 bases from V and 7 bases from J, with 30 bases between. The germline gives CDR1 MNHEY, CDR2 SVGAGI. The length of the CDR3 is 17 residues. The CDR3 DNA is TGTGCCAGCGCTGACGTTGGTGGACGGACCCTCTTGGGGGAGCAGTACTTC. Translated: CASADVGGRTLLGEQYF.

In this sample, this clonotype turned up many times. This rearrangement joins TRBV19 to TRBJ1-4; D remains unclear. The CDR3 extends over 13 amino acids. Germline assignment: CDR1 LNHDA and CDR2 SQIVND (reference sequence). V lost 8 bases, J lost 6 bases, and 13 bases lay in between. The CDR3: CASRRRSHEKLFF. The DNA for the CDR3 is TGTGCCAGTCGAAGACGGTCCCATGAAAAACTGTTTTTT. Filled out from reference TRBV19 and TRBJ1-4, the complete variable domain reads DGGITQSPKYLFRKEGQNVTLSCEQNLNHDAMYWYRQDPGQGLRLIYYSQIVNDFQKGDIAEGYSVSREKKESFPLTVTSAQKNPTAFYLCASRRRSHEKLFFGSGTQLSVL.

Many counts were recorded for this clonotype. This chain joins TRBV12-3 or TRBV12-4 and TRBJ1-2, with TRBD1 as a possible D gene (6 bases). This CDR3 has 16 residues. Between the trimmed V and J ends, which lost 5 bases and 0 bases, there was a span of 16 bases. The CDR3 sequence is CASSRGGMETNYGYTF. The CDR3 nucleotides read TGTGCCAGCAGTCGAGGGGGTATGGAAACTAACTATGGCTACACCTTC.

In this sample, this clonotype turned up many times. In nucleotides, the CDR3 is TGCAGCGTTGAACCCAGGGATCTGGCTGAAGCTTTCTTT. Translation gives CSVEPRDLAEAFF. V and J are TRBV29-1 and TRBJ1-1, with D maybe TRBD1 (5 bases). There are 13 residues in the CDR3. V gave up 2 bases and J gave up 6 bases, with 13 bases separating them. Germline-derived CDR1 and CDR2 are SQVTM and ANQGSEA.

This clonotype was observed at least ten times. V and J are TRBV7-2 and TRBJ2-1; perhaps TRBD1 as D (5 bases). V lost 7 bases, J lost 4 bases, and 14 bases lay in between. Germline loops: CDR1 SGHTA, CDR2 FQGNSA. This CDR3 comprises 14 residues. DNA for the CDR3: TGTGCCAGCACCCCCCAGGGAATATACAATGAGCAGTTCTTC. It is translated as CASTPQGIYNEQFF. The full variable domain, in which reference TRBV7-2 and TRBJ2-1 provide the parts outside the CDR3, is GAGVSQSPSNKVTEKGKDVELRCDPISGHTALYWYRQSLGQGLEFLIYFQGNSAPDKSGLPSDRFSAERTGGSVSTLTIQRTQQEDSAVYLCASTPQGIYNEQFFGPGTRLTVL.

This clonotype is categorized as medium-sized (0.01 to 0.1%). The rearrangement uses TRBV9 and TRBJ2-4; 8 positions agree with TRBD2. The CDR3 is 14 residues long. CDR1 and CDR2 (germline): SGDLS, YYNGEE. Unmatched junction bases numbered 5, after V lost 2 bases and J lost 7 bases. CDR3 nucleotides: TGTGCCAGCAGCGTCACAGCGGGAGTGAACATTCAGTACTTC. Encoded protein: CASSVTAGVNIQYF. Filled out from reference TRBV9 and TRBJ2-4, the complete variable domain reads DSGVTQTPKHLITATGQRVTLRCSPRSGDLSVYWYQQSLDQGLQFLIQYYNGEERAKGNILERFSAQQFPDLHSELNLSSLELGDSALYFCASSVTAGVNIQYFGAGTRLSVL.

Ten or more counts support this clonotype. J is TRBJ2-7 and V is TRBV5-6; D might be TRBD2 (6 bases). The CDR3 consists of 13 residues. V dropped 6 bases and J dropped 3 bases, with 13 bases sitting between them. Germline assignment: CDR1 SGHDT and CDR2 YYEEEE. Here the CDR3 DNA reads TGTGCCAGCACCTCTCGGGGAGGCTACGAGCAGTACTTC. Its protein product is CASTSRGGYEQYF.

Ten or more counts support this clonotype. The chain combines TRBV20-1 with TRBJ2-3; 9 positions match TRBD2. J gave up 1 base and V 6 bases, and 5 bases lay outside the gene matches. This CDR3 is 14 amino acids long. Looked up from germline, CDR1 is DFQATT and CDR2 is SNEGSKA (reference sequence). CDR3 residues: CSAIAGAGTDTQYF. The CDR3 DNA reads TGCAGTGCAATAGCGGGAGCCGGCACAGATACGCAGTATTTT.

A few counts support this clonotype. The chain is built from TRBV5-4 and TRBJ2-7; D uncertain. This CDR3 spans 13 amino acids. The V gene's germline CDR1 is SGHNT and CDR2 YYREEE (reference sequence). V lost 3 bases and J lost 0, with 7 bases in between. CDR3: CASSSRSSYEQYF. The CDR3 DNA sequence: TGTGCCAGCAGCTCAAGGAGCTCCTACGAGCAGTACTTC.

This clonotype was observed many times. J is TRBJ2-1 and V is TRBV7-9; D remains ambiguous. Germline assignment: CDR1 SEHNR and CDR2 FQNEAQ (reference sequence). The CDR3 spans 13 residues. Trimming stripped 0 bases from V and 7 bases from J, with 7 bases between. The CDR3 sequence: CASSLALVNEQFF. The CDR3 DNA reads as TGTGCCAGCAGCTTAGCGTTAGTTAATGAGCAGTTCTTC.

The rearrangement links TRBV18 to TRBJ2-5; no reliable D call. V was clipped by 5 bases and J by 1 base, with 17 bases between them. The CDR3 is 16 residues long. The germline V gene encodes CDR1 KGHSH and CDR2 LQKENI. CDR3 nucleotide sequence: TGTGCCAGCTCAACCCTGCTTTTGGGTTGCCAAGAGACCCAGTACTTC. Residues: CASSTLLLGCQETQYF.

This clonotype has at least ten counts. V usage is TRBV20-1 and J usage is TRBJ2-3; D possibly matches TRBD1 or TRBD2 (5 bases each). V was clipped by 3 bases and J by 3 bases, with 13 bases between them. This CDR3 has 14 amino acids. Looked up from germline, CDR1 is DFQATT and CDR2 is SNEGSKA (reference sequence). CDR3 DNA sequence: TGCAGTGCTAGGGGACCGGGATTAACAGATACGCAGTATTTT. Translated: CSARGPGLTDTQYF.

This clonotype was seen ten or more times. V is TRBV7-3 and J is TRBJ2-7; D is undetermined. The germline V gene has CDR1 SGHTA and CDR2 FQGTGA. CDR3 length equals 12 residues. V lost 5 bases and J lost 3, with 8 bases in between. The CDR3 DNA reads TGTGCCAGCAGCCCGGACGGCTACGAGCAGTACTTC. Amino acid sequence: CASSPDGYEQYF.

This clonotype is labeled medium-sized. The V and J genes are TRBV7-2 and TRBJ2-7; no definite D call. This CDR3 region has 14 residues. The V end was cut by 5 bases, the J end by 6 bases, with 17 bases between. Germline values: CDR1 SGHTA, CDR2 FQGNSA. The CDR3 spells CASSPAPPWGEQYF. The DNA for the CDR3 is TGTGCCAGCAGCCCTGCACCTCCATGGGGCGAGCAGTACTTC.

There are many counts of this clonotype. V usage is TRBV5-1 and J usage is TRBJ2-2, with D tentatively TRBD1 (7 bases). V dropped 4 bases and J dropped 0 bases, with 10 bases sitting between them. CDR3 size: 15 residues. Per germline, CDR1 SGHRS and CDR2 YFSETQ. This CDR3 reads CASSGGTANTGELFF. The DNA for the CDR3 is TGCGCCAGCAGCGGCGGGACAGCGAACACCGGGGAGCTGTTTTTT.

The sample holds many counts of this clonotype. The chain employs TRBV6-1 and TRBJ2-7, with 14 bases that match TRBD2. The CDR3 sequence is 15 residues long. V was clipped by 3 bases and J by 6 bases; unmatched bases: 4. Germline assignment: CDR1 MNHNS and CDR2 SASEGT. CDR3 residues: CASSDPGTSGSEQYF. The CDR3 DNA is TGTGCCAGCAGTGACCCCGGGACTAGCGGGAGCGAGCAGTACTTC.

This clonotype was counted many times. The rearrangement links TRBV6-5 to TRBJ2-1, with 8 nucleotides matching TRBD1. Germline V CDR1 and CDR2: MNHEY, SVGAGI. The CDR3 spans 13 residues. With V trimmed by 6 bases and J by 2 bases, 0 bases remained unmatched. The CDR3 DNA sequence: TGTGCCAGCAGGACAGGGGCCTACAATGAGCAGTTCTTC. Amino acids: CASRTGAYNEQFF.

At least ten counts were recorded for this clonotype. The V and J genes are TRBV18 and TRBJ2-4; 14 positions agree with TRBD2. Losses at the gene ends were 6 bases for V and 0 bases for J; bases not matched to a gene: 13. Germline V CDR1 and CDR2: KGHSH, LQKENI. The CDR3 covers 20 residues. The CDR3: CASSPGLAGVGTLAKNIQYF. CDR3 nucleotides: TGTGCCAGCTCCCCGGGACTAGCGGGAGTGGGGACGCTAGCCAAAAACATTCAGTACTTC.

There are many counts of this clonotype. The CDR3 is CASSLEGRDTQYF. The CDR3 DNA follows: TGCGCCAGCAGCTTGGAGGGGCGAGATACGCAGTATTTT. The chain has TRBV5-1 and TRBJ2-3, with a possible D match to TRBD1 (5 bases). CDR1 and CDR2 (germline): SGHRS, YFSETQ. The V end lost 0 bases, the J end lost 5 bases, and 7 bases lay between the germline ends. The CDR3 is made up of 13 amino acids.

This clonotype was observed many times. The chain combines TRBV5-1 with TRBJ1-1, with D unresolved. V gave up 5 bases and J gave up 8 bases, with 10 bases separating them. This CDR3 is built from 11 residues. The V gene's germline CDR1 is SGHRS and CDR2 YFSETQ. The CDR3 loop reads CASRAGQEAFF. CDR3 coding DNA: TGCGCCAGCAGAGCCGGGCAGGAAGCTTTCTTT.

The CDR3 coding sequence is TGTGCCAGCTCACCAGGTTCAAATGAAAAACTGTTTTTT. Encoded protein: CASSPGSNEKLFF. The chain uses TRBV18 and TRBJ1-4; D uncertain. This CDR3 is built from 13 residues. Trimming removed 2 bases from V and 5 bases from J, with 6 bases in between. The germline CDR1 and CDR2 sequences are KGHSH and LQKENI.

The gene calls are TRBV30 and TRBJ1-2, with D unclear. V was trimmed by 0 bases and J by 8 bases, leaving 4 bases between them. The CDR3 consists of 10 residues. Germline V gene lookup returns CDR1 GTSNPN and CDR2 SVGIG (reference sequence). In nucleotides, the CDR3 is TGTGCCTGGAGTGTACCCGGCTACACCTTC. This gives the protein CAWSVPGYTF.

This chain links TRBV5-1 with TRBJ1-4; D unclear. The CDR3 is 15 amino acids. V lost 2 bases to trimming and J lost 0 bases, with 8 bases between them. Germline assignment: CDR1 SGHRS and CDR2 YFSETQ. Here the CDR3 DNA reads TGCGCCAGCAGCTTTATAAGTCCAACTAATGAAAAACTGTTTTTT. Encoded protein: CASSFISPTNEKLFF.

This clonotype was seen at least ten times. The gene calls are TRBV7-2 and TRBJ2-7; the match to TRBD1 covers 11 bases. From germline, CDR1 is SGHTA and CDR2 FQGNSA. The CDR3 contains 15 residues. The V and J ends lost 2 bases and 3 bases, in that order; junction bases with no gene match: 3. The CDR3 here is CASSLTGTGGYEQYF. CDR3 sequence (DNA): TGTGCCAGCAGCTTAACCGGGACAGGGGGCTACGAGCAGTACTTC.

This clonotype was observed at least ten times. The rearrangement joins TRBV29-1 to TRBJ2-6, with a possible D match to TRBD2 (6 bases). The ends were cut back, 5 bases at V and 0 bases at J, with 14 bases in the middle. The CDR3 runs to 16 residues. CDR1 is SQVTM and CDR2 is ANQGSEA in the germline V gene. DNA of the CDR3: TGCAGCGTTTTAGGAACGGGGGACTCTGGGGCCAACGTCCTGACTTTC. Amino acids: CSVLGTGDSGANVLTF.

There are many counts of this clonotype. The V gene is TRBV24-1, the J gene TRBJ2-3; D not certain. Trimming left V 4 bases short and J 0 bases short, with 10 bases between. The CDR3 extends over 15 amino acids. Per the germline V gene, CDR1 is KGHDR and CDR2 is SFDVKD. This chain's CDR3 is CATSEHDSSTDTQYF. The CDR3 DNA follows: TGTGCCACCAGTGAACACGACTCCAGCACAGATACGCAGTATTTT.

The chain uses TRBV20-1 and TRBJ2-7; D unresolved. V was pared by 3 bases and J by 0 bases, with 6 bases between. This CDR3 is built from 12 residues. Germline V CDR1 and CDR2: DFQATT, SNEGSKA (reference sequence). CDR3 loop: CSARFSSYEQYF. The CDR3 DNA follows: TGCAGTGCTAGGTTTAGCTCCTACGAGCAGTACTTC.

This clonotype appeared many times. DNA of the CDR3: TGTGCCAGCAGTTACTCGGGAGCTTGGGGCTACACCTTC. It is translated as CASSYSGAWGYTF. J is TRBJ1-2 and V is TRBV6-5, with D unresolved. V was cut by 0 bases and J by 8 bases, with 10 bases left in between. Germline lookup yields CDR1 MNHEY and CDR2 SVGAGI. The CDR3 contains 13 residues.

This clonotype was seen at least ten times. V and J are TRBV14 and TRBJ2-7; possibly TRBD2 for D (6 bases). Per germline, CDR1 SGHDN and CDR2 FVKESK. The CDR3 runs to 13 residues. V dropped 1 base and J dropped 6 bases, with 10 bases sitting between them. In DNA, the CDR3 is TGTGCCAGCAGCCAAGGACTAGTCCGCGAGCAGTACTTC. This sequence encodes CASSQGLVREQYF.

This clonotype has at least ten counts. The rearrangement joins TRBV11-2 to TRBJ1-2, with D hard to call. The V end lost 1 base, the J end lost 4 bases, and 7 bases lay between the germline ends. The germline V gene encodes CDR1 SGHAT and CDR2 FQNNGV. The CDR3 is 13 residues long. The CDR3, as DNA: TGTGCCAGCAGCTTAGGAATGTTCTATGGCTACACCTTC. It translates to CASSLGMFYGYTF.